Listed below are T cell receptor beta chains from one sample, sequenced in a study of beta chain features in type 1 diabetes. Using immunoSEQ multiplex PCR, the repertoire was profiled, and TCRdb retains in-frame clones only, with some absent. The data hold roughly 250,000 clones, with roughly 21% observed a single time. Sequencing used naive CD4+ T cells from blood. Source of these receptors: a woman aged 40 to 49 with type 1 diabetes. CDR3s leave out the opening cysteine and the closing phenylalanine or tryptophan.

V | CDR3
TRBV4-2 | ASSQEGPLAGGPWEQY
TRBV4-2 | ASSQAPGAYNEQF
TRBV5-1 | ASSLDGTRDTEAF
TRBV9 | ASRGRLSGANVLT
TRBV19 | ASSIPGLGNQPQH
TRBV7-2 | ASSLGRGGQPQH
TRBV28 | ASTTTNIEQF
TRBV10-3 | AIRPGLLNTGELF
TRBV15 | ATSRSGQGSFNQPQH
TRBV23-1 | ASSQPEPLT
TRBV4-1 | ASTRGTGDAYEQY
TRBV7-2 | ASSPDRLAGDTDTQY
TRBV5-4 | ASTAGKASGTYNEQF
TRBV28 | ASRTQLNTEAF
TRBV7-9 | ASSSRQGSGANVLT
TRBV7-9 | ASSFGQGDYGYT
TRBV18 | ASSPVTEEAF
TRBV5-1 | ASSSEGQPYEQY
TRBV9 | ASSVGLAETQY
TRBV4-2 | ASSRDREPPGYT
TRBV4-3 | ASSQLAPNYGYT
TRBV19 | ASKAGTGLNQPQH
TRBV28 | ASSLPGSNEKLF
TRBV19 | ASRRVSGSVVHEQF
TRBV28 | ASSFLATEAF
TRBV9 | ASSPRGASTDTQY
TRBV25-1 | ASSARQAVNTEAF
TRBV18 | ASSPHRDSYYEQY
TRBV4-3 | ASSQDNGGPNTEAF
TRBV18 | ASSPPTRGGTEAF
TRBV7-9 | ASSLTGGGGQPQH
TRBV11-2 | ASRRTGRNTGELF
TRBV5-6 | ASSFGGSTYEQY
TRBV30 | AWSPVGQNTGELF
TRBV7-9 | ASSVSGSSGELF
TRBV7-2 | ASSRDRGYEQY
TRBV20-1 | SAPGNYGYT
TRBV9 | ASSGGGQSSGNTIY
TRBV18 | ASSPAGQGYEQY
TRBV25-1 | ASSGGQGYEQY
TRBV23-1 | ARLLRASGAKNIQY
TRBV9 | ASSVAAGATYNEQF
TRBV4-1 | ASSQMRSMNTEAF
TRBV14 | ASSLTGESPLH
TRBV4-2 | ASSQEILAGGNEQF
TRBV5-1 | ASSFTGMAEAF
TRBV5-4 | ASSFGTDSGNTIY
TRBV4-3 | ASSQDLPPAGELF
TRBV28 | ASSPGGFTDTQY
TRBV9 | ASSLRLAGGGDTQY
TRBV7-9 | ASSSTGIYEQY
TRBV30 | AWWGGAGWSEAF
TRBV18 | ASSSGTQTLYSGANVLT
TRBV4-3 | ASSQVPDTGELF